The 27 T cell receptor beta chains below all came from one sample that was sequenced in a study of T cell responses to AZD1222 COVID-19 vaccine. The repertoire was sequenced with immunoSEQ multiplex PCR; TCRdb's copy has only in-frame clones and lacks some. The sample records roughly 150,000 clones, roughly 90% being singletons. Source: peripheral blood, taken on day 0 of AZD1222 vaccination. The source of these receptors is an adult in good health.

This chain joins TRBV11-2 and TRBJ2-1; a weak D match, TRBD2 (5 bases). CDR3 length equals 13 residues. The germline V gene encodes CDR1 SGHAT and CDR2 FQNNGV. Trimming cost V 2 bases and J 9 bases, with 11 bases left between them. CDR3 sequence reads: CASSLIGGSEQFF. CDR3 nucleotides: TGTGCCAGCAGCTTAATAGGAGGAAGTGAGCAGTTCTTC.

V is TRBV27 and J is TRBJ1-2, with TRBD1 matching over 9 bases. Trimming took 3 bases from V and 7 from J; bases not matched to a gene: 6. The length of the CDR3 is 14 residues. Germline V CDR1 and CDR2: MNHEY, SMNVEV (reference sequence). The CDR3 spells CASSFRTGEAGYTF. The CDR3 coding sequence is TGTGCCAGCAGTTTCCGGACAGGGGAAGCTGGCTACACCTTC.

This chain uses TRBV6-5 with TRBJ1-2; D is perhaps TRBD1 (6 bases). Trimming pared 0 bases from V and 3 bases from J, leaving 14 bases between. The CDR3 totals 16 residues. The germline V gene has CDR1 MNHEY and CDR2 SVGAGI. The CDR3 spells CASSYSADRQHYGYTF. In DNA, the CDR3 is TGTGCCAGCAGTTACTCTGCCGACAGGCAGCACTATGGCTACACCTTC.

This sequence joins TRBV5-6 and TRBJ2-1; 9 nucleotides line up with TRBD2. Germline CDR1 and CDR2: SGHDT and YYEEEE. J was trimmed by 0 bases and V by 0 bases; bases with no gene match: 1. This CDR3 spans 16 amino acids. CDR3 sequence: CASSLGAGGSYNEQFF. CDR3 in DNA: TGTGCCAGCAGCTTGGGAGCGGGGGGCTCCTACAATGAGCAGTTCTTC.

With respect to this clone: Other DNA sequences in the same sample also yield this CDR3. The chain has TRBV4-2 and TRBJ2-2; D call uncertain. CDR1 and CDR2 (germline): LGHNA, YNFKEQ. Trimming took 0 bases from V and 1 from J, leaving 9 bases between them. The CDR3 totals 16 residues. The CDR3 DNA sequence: TGTGCCAGCAGCCAAGACGGCGGCAGGAACACCGGGGAGCTGTTTTTT. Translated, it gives CASSQDGGRNTGELFF.

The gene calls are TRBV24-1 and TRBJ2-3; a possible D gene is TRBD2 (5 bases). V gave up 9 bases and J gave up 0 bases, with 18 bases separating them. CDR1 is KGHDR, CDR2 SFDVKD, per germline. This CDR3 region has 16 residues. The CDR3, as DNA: TGTGCCACCTCGAACTCGGGGAAGCGAAGCACAGATACGCAGTATTTT. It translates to CATSNSGKRSTDTQYF.

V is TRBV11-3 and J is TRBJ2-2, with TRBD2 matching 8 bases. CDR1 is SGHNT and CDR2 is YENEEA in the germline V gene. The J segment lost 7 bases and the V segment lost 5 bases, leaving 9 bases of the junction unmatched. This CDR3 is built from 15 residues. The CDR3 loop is CASSPRSGRGGELFF. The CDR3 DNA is TGTGCCAGCAGCCCAAGGAGCGGGAGAGGCGGGGAGCTGTTTTTT.

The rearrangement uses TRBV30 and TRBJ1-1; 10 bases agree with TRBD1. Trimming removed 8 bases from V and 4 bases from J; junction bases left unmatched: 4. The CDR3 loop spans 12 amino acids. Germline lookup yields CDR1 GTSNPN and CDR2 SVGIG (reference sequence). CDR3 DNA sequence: TGTGCCCAGGGACAGGGGACCACTGAAGCTTTCTTT. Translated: CAQGQGTTEAFF.

CDR3 protein: CASSLSGANVLTF. CDR3 sequence (DNA): TGTGCCAGCAGTTTGTCCGGGGCCAACGTCCTGACTTTC. V usage is TRBV27 and J usage is TRBJ2-6; the D is unclear. V dropped 3 bases and J dropped 4 bases, with 4 bases sitting between them. Per the germline V gene, CDR1 is MNHEY and CDR2 is SMNVEV (reference sequence). This CDR3 has 13 residues.

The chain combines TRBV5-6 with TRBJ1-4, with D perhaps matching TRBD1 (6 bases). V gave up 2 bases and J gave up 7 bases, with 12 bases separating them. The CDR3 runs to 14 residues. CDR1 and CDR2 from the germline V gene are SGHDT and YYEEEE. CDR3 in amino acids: CASSLTGRVEKLFF. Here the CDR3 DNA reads TGTGCCAGCAGCTTAACAGGGAGGGTTGAAAAACTGTTTTTT.

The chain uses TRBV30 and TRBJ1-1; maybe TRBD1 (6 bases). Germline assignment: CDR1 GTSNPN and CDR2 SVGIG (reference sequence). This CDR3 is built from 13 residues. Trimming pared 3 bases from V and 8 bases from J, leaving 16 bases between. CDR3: CAWSLRGNLEAFF. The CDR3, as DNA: TGTGCCTGGAGCCTTAGGGGGAACCTAGAAGCTTTCTTT.

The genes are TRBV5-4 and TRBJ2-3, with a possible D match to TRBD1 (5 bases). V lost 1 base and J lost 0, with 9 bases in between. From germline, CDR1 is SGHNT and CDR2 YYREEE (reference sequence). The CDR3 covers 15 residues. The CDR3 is CASSLIQGSTDTQYF. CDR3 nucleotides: TGTGCCAGCAGCTTGATTCAGGGTAGCACAGATACGCAGTATTTT.

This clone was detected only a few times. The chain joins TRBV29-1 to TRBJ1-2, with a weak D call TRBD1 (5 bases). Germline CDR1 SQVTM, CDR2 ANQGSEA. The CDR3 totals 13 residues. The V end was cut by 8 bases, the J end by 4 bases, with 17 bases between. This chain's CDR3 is CSFTPGGGYGYTF. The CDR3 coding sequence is TGCAGCTTTACCCCGGGGGGAGGCTATGGCTACACCTTC.

The CDR3 sequence is CSAQGYEQYF. The CDR3 DNA reads TGCAGCGCCCAGGGCTACGAGCAGTACTTC. This chain uses TRBV29-1 with TRBJ2-7; D might be TRBD1 (5 bases). There are 10 residues in the CDR3. Germline assignment: CDR1 SQVTM and CDR2 ANQGSEA. V lost 7 bases and J lost 3, with 7 bases in between.

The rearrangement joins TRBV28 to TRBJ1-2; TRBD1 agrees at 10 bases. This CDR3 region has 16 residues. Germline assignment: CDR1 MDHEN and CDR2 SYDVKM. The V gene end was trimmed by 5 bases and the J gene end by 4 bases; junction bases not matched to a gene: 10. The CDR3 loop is CASSAPPGQGSYGYTF. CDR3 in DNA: TGTGCCAGCAGTGCTCCCCCGGGACAGGGGTCCTATGGCTACACCTTC.

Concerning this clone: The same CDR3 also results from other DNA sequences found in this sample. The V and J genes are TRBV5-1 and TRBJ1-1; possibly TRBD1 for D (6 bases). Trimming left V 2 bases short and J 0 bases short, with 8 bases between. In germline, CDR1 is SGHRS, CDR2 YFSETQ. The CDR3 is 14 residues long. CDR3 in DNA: TGCGCCAGCAGCTTAGGGGGGTTGAACACTGAAGCTTTCTTT. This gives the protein CASSLGGLNTEAFF.

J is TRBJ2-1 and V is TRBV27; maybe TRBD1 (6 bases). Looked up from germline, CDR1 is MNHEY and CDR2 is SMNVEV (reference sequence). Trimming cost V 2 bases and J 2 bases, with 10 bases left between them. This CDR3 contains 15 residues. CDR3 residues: CASSLGTIPYNEQFF. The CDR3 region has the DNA TGTGCCAGCAGTTTAGGGACAATTCCCTACAATGAGCAGTTCTTC.

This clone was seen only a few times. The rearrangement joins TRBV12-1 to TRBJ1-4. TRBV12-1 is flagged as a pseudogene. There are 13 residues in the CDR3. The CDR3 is CASSSPRHEKLFF. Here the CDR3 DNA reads TGTGCCAGCAGCTCCCCCAGACATGAAAAACTGTTTTTT.

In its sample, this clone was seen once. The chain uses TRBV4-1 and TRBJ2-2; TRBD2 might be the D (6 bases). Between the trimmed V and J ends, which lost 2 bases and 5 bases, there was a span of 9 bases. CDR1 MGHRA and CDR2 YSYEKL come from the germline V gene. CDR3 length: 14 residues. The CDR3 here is CASSQLEGTGELFF. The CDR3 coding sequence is TGCGCCAGCAGCCAATTGGAGGGAACCGGGGAGCTGTTTTTT.

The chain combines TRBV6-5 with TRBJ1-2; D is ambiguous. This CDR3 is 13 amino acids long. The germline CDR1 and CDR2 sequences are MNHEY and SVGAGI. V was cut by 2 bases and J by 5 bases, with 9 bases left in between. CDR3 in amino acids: CASSYAIRYGYTF. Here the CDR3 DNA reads TGTGCCAGCAGTTACGCGATACGGTATGGCTACACCTTC.

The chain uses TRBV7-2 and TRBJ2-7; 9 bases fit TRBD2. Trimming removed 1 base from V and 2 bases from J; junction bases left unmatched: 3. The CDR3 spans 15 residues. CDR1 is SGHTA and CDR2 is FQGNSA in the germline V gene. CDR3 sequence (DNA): TGTGCCAGCAGCTTAGGCGGCGGGGGGGCCTACGAGCAGTACTTC. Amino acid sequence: CASSLGGGGAYEQYF.

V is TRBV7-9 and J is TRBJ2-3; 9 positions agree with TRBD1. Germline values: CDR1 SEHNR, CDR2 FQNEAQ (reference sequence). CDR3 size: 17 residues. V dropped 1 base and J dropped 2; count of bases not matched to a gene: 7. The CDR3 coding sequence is TGTGCCAGCAGCTTAGGGTTGGGGGACAGGGACACAGATACGCAGTATTTT. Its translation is CASSLGLGDRDTDTQYF.

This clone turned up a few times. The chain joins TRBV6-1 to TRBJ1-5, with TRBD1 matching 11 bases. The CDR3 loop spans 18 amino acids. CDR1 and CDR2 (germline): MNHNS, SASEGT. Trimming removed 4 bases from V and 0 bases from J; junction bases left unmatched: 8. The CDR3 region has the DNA TGTGCCAGCAGTGTCCCCGGGACAGGGGGGAATAGCAATCAGCCCCAGCATTTT. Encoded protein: CASSVPGTGGNSNQPQHF.

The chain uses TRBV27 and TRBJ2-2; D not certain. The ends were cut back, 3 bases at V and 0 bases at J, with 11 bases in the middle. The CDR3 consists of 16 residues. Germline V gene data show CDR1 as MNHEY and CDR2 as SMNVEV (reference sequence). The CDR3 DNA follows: TGTGCCAGCAGTTTGAACGGCGCCGCGAACACCGGGGAGCTGTTTTTT. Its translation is CASSLNGAANTGELFF.

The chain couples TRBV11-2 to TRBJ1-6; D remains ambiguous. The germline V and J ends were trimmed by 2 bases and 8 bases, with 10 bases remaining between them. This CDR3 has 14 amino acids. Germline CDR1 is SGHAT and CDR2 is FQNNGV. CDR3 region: CASSLYGMDSPLHF. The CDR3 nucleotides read TGTGCCAGCAGCTTATACGGGATGGATTCACCCCTCCACTTT.

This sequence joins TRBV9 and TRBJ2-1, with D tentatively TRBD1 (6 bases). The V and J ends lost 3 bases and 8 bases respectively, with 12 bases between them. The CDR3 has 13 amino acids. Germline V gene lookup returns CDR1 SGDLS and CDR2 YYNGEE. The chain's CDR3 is CASSATSGDEQFF. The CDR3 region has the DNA TGTGCCAGCAGCGCGACGTCAGGGGATGAGCAGTTCTTC. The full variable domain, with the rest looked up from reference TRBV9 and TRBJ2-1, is DSGVTQTPKHLITATGQRVTLRCSPRSGDLSVYWYQQSLDQGLQFLIQYYNGEERAKGNILERFSAQQFPDLHSELNLSSLELGDSALYFCASSATSGDEQFFGPGTRLTVL.

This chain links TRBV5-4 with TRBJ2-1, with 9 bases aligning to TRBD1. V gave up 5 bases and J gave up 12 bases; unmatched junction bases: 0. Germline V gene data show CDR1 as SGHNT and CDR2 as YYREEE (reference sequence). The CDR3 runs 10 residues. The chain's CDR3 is CASRQGAQFF. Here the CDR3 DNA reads TGTGCCAGCAGACAGGGGGCGCAGTTCTTC.